This entry is about one T cell receptor beta chain. Its antigen remains unidentified. No quality values exist for individual bases; no much larger clone is one base distant. This sample was taken from a study of cytomegalovirus exposure and HLA in healthy donors (dated by TCRdb to about 2017). With respect to the entire study: An earlier analysis of several hundred of the donors reported about 250 Gb of sequence data and approximately 110 million unique TCR beta sequences from 150 million to 200 million T cells. The study profiled the T cell repertoires of 500 to 800 subjects by immunosequencing and related them to cytomegalovirus serostatus. Genome-wide SNP genotypes for about 65% of the 666 donors were used in a later genetic analysis, which treated that subset as a discovery cohort. Across some 400 genotyped donors of the cohort, an average of approximately 200,000 unique TCR beta nucleotide sequences per donor were sequenced, and approximately 19% of those sequences were non-productive. Donor age, sex, ethnicity and CMV serostatus were compiled together with the repertoire data. Typing coverage differed by locus: A, B, C, DRB1 and DQB1 were typed in roughly 620-640 donors, DQA1 in about 550, DPA1 in around 580, and DPB1 in just under 490. In an earlier analysis of 587 of the donors, high-throughput TCR beta sequencing was used to judge whether each TCR beta V gene segment behaved as functional or pseudogenic. Class I and class II HLA loci were covered by the typing at four-digit resolution. Roughly 300 gigabases of sequencing data and 70 million to 85 million unique TCR sequences were included in an early release covering over 600 HLA-typed donors. A later analysis re-analyzed previously published TCR beta repertoires from about 600 donors and added high-resolution HLA genotyping to study TCR occurrence patterns. Of the roughly 400 genotyped donors, 81% fell in the genetic ancestry cluster associated with self-reported Caucasian donors. The study aimed to test whether cataloging public T cell receptors could reveal signatures of past pathogen exposure. In addition to the first cohort of about 650 subjects, a separate validation cohort of 120 different subjects was used. The later analysis used no new phenotypic data to find candidate immune exposures, relying instead on TCR beta sequences and their occurrence across donors. Every discovery cohort repertoire had been produced on one sequencing platform. High-throughput TCR immunosequencing, statistical association of individual TCRs with disease status, and machine learning were combined to predict cytomegalovirus infection status. Because of strong linkage in the cohort, roughly five DR-DQ haplotypes were treated as single units for association and clustering. What the research found in general, with its limitations: It was suggested by the authors that the approach could potentially be generalized to other disease states and immunological phenotypes. A later analysis associated 16,951 TCR beta sequences with specific HLA alleles at a false discovery rate of 0.05. A group of highly shared sequence variants was considered likely to be a technical artifact of the sequencing pipeline. Presence/absence analyses assumed roughly uniform sequencing depth across donors, an assumption that may not hold. Because counts were too low, fewer than 20 rarely observed V segments, including chromosome 9 orphons, were excluded from the earlier analysis of several hundred of the donors. A later analysis found that TCR association rates varied across HLA loci, with DRB1 alleles showing the most associated TCRs and HLA-C alleles the fewest. Strong co-occurrence of HLA alleles, especially DR and DQ, made assigning TCR associations to individual alleles difficult. Compared with the 666-donor mean, donors in an Asian-associated ancestry cluster had fewer N-insertions in productive TCRs, according to a later genetic analysis. The classifier was reported to diagnose cytomegalovirus status with high specificity and sensitivity in both the original cohort and the validation cohort. Because some donors lacked HLA typing at each locus, the association tests relied only on the typed subset. In this cohort, only TCR beta chains were sequenced, and detectable features were limited by the absence of alpha or paired-chain data. A later analysis reported that several top co-occurrence clusters appeared linked to parvovirus B19, influenza, CMV and Epstein-Barr virus. Across donors, most TCR sequences were observed very rarely, whereas some public TCRs were present in many individuals. Compared with equally common non-associated chains, HLA-associated TCR beta chains in a later analysis were more clonally expanded and had lower generation probabilities. A later analysis found that most CMV-associated TCR beta chains appeared HLA-restricted, with HLA associations seemingly driven largely by CMV exposure. The 87-base-pair reads could not distinguish some IMGT-functional V segments, including TRBV6-2 and TRBV6-3, so those segments were excluded. The study gave a list of about 150 TCR beta chains associated with cytomegalovirus. A further reported finding was that TCR beta sequences accurately predicted the HLA-A and HLA-B alleles for most subjects in the first cohort. Linkage disequilibrium might explain the correlated functional status among segregating V segments, but an unknown experimental factor could not be ruled out. In a later genetic analysis, a missense DCLRE1C variant was associated with V-gene and J-gene trimming of TCR beta chains, and the association was replicated in an independent cohort. The only immune exposure information available for the cohort was CMV serostatus. Three of the identified cytomegalovirus-associated TCR beta chains were confirmed in vitro to be specific for cytomegalovirus antigens. An earlier analysis of approximately 570 of the donors showed that most TCR beta V segments appeared in productive rearrangements either about 90% or about 30% of the time, which broadly matched IMGT annotations.

Inclusive of the bounding cysteine and phenylalanine, the CDR3 is 18 residues long. Solely the CDR3 DNA is kept, with 54 bases framed from the first base. The cohort comprised 666 healthy bone marrow donors. At the time of sampling, every cohort member was nominally healthy, though immune exposures that went unrecorded were likely present. The donor was CMV seropositive and was included in the group of 250 to 300 seropositive cohort members. Every donor gave a peripheral blood sample, and the peripheral blood mononuclear cells from that sample were used for TCR beta sequencing. Genomic DNA was extracted from the blood cell samples with the Qiagen DNeasy Blood Extraction Kit. Libraries were prepared through the immunoSEQ multiplex PCR assay. For the multiplex PCR, a mixture combining 60 forward primers for TCR Vbeta segments and 13 reverse primers for TCR Jbeta segments was used. Amplification of the CDR3 region of rearranged TCR beta genes was performed with a multiplex PCR assay on genomic DNA. The Illumina HiSeq System was used to sequence the amplified TCR beta libraries as 87-base-pair reads. In the original analysis: A later analysis tallied tens of millions of unique TCR beta chains across the 700 or so repertoires, and around 10 million of those chains were shared by two or more donors. Raw reads were error-corrected and collapsed into unique sequences with a nearest-neighbor algorithm that merged closely related sequences to remove PCR and sequencing errors. To assign V, D and J gene segments, CDR3 sequences were aligned to IMGT reference sequences. Each retained sequence needed at least a six-nucleotide match to both a V gene segment and a J gene segment. A rearrangement was called productive if the CDR3 had no stop codons and remained in frame with V and J, and every other rearrangement was called non-productive. CDR3 was defined according to IMGT convention as the region running from the second conserved V-encoded cysteine to the conserved J-encoded phenylalanine. The earlier analysis of about 610 of the donors excluded sequences that lacked an unambiguous match to a single V gene segment. In an earlier analysis of approximately 500 of the donors, a V segment was called functional when productive rearrangements were above 56.7%, and segregating when the standard deviation between donors exceeded 5%. To diagnose cytomegalovirus status from the catalog of TCR beta chain sequences, a statistical classification framework was built. V and J gene assignment, in a later analysis, came from comparing TCR nucleotide sequences with IMGT/GENE-DB human TR gene sequences. A later analysis assigned CDR3 sequences and most-parsimonious VDJ recombination scenarios with the TCRdist pipeline. In a later analysis, each TCR beta chain was defined by its CDR3 amino acid sequence together with its V-gene family, and reads lacking a unique V-gene family were excluded. In a later analysis, 500 to 650 highly shared, low-generation-probability nucleotide sequences were removed to address suspected cross-contamination and a sequencing artifact. In a later analysis, a clonal expansion index for each public chain was calculated from normalized within-repertoire ranks of inferred template counts. A later analysis computed generation probabilities with a VDJ recombination model fitted to out-of-frame rearrangements, and checked the results against IGoR. Hypergeometric tests were used in a later analysis to score TCR-TCR, TCR-HLA and TCR-CMV co-occurrence, with a repertoire-size bias correction applied to the TCR pairs. A later analysis estimated false discovery rates by permuting HLA or CMV assignments 20 times. In a later analysis, co-occurring TCRs were grouped using DBSCAN, and TCRdist sequence similarity was added for clustering within HLA-allele-positive subsets. Repertoires with fewer than 30,000 or more than 120,000 public chains, plus five repertoires with anomalous nucleotide sharing, were excluded from co-occurrence clustering. TCRdb's version of the immuneACCESS table is confined to in-frame rearrangements and falls short of the full clone set. An unresolved V gene accounts for under half of the shortfall where checked; the remainder is of unknown origin. V and J calls and clone size are given by that table; D and trimming were obtained from the DNA. The sample includes around 200,000 clones, with around 83% observed a single time. The biggest ten clones account for 10% of the sample.

This receptor was taken from a woman aged 45-65 years in good health and CMV-seropositive. The sample taken for sequencing was PBMCs. The V and J segments used are TRBV12-1 and TRBJ2-3; the table's D call TRBD2 went unverified against the DNA. TRBV12-1 is labeled a pseudogene. This receptor has the CDR3 CASSPIRTSGGPPGTQYF. The base sequence is TGTGCCAGCAGCCCTATCCGGACTAGCGGGGGGCCCCCGGGTACGCAGTATTTT.